Below, one T cell receptor beta chain is given with its context. No antigen is known for it. These data are taken from a study of T cells in localized non-small cell lung cancer. Study results and limitations: T cell clonality was highest in uninvolved adjacent lung, above tumor. A denser population of T cells in blood accompanied longer overall survival. Researchers found a median around 59 of the top 100 tumor clones in adjacent lung.

Looked up from germline, CDR1 is SGHNT and CDR2 is YENEEA. Deletions cut 5 bases from V and 0 bases from J, with 11 bases between. CDR3 size: 14 residues. Here immunoSEQ multiplex PCR was the method, and the copy in TCRdb shows in-frame clones only, minus some. In the table there are fewer than 25,000 clones, about nine tenths of which are singletons. The sequences come from peripheral blood, collected before any cancer treatment. The clonotype comes from a woman aged 35 to 69 with stage I lung adenocarcinoma. This sequence joins TRBV11-3 and TRBJ2-7; maybe TRBD1 (6 bases). The CDR3: CASSNPGASYEQYF. The CDR3 DNA is TGTGCCAGCAGCAACCCAGGGGCCTCCTACGAGCAGTACTTC.